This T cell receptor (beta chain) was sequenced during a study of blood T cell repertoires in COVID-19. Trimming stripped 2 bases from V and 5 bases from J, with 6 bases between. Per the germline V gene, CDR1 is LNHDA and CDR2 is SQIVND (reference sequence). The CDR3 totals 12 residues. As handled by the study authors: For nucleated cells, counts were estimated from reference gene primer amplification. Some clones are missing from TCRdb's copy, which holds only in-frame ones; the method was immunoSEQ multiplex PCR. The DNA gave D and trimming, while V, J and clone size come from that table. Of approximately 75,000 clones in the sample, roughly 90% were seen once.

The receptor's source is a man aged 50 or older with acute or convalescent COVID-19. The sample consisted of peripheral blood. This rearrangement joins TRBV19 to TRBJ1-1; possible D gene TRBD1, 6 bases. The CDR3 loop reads CASSIQGTEAFF. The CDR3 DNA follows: TGTGCCAGTAGTATACAGGGGACTGAAGCTTTCTTT.